The 8 T cell receptor beta chains given below trace back to one sample, sequenced in a study of shared clonotypes between healthy human individuals. Sequencing used immunoSEQ multiplex PCR; TCRdb keeps in-frame clones, though not all of them. Of about 2.2 million clones detected, more than 85% appear once; the ten largest clones hold around 1.7%. Naive CD8 populations comprised CD45RO-negative cells positively selected for CCR7, excluding terminally differentiated effector memory CD45RA+ cells. Sequenced: naive CD8+ T cells from PBMCs. The origin of the receptors is a young man in good health. Some clones in this sample may be carry-over from other donors' samples.

The chain combines TRBV2 with TRBJ2-3, with 8 bases aligning to TRBD2. The CDR3 runs 16 residues. Germline V CDR1 and CDR2: SNHLY, FYNNEI. Trimming took 1 base from V and 2 from J; bases not matched to a gene: 5. The CDR3 reads CASSEVTSGFTDTQYF. In DNA form, the CDR3 reads TGTGCCAGCAGTGAAGTAACTAGCGGATTCACAGATACGCAGTATTTT.

The rearrangement links TRBV6-1 to TRBJ1-1, with D unresolved. Trimming stripped 10 bases from V and 2 bases from J, with 20 bases between. The CDR3 loop spans 15 amino acids. CDR1 is MNHNS, CDR2 SASEGT, per germline. As DNA, the CDR3 is TGTGCCACCTCCCAACTTAGGCCCCCCAACACTGAAGCTTTCTTT. It is translated as CATSQLRPPNTEAFF.

This clone was counted once. J is TRBJ2-5 and V is TRBV11-2; D is tentatively TRBD1 or TRBD2 (5 bases each). The DNA end is more similar to TRBJ2-7, so the J call may be wrong. Looked up from germline, CDR1 is SGHAT and CDR2 is FQNNGV. CDR3 length equals 16 residues. Here the CDR3 reads CASSPRSGPSSYEQYF. CDR3 DNA: TGTGCCAGCAGCCCTCGTTCGGGGCCAAGCTCCTACGAGCAGTACTTC.

The chain recombines TRBV28 with TRBJ2-2; D is uncertain. Trimming shortened V by 2 bases and J by 0 bases, and 7 bases separated the two germline ends. This CDR3 is built from 15 residues. Germline assignment: CDR1 MDHEN and CDR2 SYDVKM. The CDR3 region has the DNA TGTGCCAGCAGTTTAACACCCGCGAACACCGGGGAGCTGTTTTTT. Residues: CASSLTPANTGELFF.

The V and J genes are TRBV5-1 and TRBJ2-1; D remains unclear. CDR1 and CDR2 (germline): SGHRS, YFSETQ. Trimming removed 0 bases at V and 0 bases at J, with 7 bases between. CDR3 size: 15 residues. The CDR3 DNA follows: TGCGCCAGCAGCTTGGCAGGAATCTCCTACAATGAGCAGTTCTTC. Its protein product is CASSLAGISYNEQFF.

The chain couples TRBV4-1 to TRBJ1-2; no firm D call. Trimming cost V 4 bases and J 8 bases, with 20 bases left between them. The CDR3 covers 15 residues. Germline V gene sequence: CDR1 MGHRA, CDR2 YSYEKL. Here the CDR3 reads CASSRQWPGDEGYTF. The DNA for the CDR3 is TGCGCCAGCAGCCGCCAATGGCCGGGAGACGAAGGCTACACCTTC.

The V and J genes are TRBV4-2 and TRBJ2-7; TRBD2 aligns across 10 bases. Trimming at V came to 3 bases and at J to 2 bases, leaving 7 bases not matched to a gene. The CDR3 length is 16 residues. From germline, CDR1 is LGHNA and CDR2 YNFKEQ. The CDR3 nucleotides are TGTGCCAGCAGCCACGAAGGGGGACTAGCGACCTACGAGCAGTACTTC. This sequence encodes CASSHEGGLATYEQYF.

This chain uses TRBV5-1 with TRBJ2-5, with D unclear. The CDR3 has 17 residues. The ends were cut back, 0 bases at V and 5 bases at J, with 20 bases in the middle. In germline, CDR1 is SGHRS, CDR2 YFSETQ. The CDR3 region is CASSLGARSALWETQYF. The CDR3, as DNA: TGCGCCAGCAGCTTGGGGGCGCGGAGTGCTCTCTGGGAGACCCAGTACTTC.